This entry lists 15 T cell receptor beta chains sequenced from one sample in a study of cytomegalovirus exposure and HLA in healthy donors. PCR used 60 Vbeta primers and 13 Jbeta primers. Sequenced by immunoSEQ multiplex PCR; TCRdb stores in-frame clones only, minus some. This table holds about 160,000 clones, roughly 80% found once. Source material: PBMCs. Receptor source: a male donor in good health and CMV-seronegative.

CDR3: CSVERGGNTIYF. Here the CDR3 DNA reads TGCAGCGTTGAAAGGGGAGGAAACACCATATATTTT. V is TRBV29-1 and J is TRBJ1-3, with a tentative D call TRBD1 (5 bases). The length of the CDR3 is 12 residues. Trimming removed 2 bases from V and 4 bases from J, with 6 bases in between. Germline V gene lookup returns CDR1 SQVTM and CDR2 ANQGSEA.

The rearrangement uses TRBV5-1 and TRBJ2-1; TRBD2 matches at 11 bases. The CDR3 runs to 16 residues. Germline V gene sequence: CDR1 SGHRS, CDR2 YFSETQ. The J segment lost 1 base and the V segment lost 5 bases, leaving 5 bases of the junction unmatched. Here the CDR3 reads CASREASGGSYNEQFF. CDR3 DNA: TGCGCCAGCAGGGAAGCTAGCGGGGGGTCCTACAATGAGCAGTTCTTC. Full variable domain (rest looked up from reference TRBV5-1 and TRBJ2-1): KAGVTQTPRYLIKTRGQQVTLSCSPISGHRSVSWYQQTPGQGLQFLFEYFSETQRNKGNFPGRFSGRQFSNSRSEMNVSTLELGDSALYLCASREASGGSYNEQFFGPGTRLTVL.

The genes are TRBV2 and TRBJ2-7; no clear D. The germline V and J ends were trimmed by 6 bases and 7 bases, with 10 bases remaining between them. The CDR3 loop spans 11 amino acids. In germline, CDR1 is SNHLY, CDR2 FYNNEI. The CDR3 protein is CASRSVREQYF. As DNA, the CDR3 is TGTGCCAGCAGATCGGTCCGTGAGCAGTACTTC.

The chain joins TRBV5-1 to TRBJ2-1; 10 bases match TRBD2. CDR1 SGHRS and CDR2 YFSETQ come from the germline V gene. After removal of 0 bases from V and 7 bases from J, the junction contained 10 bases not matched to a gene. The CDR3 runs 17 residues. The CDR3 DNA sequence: TGCGCCAGCAGCTTGGAGTCTAGCGGGGGCCTTTGGAATGAGCAGTTCTTC. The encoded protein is CASSLESSGGLWNEQFF.

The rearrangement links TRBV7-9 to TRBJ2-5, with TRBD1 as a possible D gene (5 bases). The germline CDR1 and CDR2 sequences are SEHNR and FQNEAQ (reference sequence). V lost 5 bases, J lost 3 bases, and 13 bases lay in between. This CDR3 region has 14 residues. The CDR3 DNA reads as TGTGCCAGCAGCCCCTGGGCAGGGAAAGAGACCCAGTACTTC. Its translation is CASSPWAGKETQYF.

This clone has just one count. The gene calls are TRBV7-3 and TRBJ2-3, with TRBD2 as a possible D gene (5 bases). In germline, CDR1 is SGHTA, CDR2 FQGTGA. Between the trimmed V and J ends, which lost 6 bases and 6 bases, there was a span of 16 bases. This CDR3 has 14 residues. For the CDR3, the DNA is TGTGCCAGCAGTCCTACCACTAGTGCGGATACGCAGTATTTT. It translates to CASSPTTSADTQYF.

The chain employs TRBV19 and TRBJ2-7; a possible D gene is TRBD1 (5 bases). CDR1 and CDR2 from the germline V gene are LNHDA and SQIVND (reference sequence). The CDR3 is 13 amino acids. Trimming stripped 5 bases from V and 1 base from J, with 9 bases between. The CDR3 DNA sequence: TGTGCCAGTAGTGGGGCAGTATCCTACGAGCAGTACTTC. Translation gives CASSGAVSYEQYF.

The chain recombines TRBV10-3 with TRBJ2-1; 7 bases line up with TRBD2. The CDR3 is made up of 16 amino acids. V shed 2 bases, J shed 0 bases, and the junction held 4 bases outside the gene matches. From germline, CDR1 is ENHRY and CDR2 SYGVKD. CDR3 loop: CAISESGDSSYNEQFF. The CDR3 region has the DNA TGTGCCATCAGTGAGAGCGGGGATTCCTCCTACAATGAGCAGTTCTTC.

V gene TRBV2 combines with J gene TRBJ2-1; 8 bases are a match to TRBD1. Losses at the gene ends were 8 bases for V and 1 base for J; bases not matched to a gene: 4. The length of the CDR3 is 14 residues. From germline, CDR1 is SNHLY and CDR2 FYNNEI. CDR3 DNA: TGTGCCAGCCCAGGGGGCCGATCCTACAATGAGCAGTTCTTC. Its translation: CASPGGRSYNEQFF.

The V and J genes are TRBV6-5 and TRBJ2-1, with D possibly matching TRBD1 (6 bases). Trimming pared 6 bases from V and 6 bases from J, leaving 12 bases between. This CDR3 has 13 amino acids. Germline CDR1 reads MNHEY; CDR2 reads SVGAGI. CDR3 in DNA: TGTGCCAGCAGCCACAAGGGGGTCAATGAGCAGTTCTTC. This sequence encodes CASSHKGVNEQFF.

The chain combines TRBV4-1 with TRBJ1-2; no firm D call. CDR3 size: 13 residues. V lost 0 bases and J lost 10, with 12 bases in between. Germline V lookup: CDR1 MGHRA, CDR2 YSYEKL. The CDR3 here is CASSQDQSGTYTF. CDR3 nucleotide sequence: TGCGCCAGCAGCCAAGACCAGTCAGGTACCTACACCTTC.

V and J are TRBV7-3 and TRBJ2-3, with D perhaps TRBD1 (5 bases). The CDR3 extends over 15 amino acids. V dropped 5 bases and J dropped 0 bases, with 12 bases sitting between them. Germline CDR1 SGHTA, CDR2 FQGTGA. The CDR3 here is CASSPGHASTDTQYF. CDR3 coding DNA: TGTGCCAGCAGCCCAGGACATGCTAGCACAGATACGCAGTATTTT.

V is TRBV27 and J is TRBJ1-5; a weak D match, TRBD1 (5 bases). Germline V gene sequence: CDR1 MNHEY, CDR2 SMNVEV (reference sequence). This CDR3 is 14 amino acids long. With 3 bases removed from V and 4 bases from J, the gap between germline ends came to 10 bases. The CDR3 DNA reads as TGTGCCAGCAGTTTGGGGCAGGGTAATCAGCCCCAGCATTTT. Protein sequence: CASSLGQGNQPQHF.

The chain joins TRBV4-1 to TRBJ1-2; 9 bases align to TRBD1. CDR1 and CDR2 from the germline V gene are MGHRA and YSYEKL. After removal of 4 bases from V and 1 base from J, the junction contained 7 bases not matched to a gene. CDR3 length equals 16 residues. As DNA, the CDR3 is TGCGCCAGCAGCCGGGCTCCGGGACAGGGTAACTATGGCTACACCTTC. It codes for CASSRAPGQGNYGYTF.

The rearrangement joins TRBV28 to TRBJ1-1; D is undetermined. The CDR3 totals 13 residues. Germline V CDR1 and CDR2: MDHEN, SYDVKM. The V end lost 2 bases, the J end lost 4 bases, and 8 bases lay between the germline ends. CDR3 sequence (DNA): TGTGCCAGCAGTTTACACCTCGGCACTGAAGCTTTCTTT. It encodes CASSLHLGTEAFF.